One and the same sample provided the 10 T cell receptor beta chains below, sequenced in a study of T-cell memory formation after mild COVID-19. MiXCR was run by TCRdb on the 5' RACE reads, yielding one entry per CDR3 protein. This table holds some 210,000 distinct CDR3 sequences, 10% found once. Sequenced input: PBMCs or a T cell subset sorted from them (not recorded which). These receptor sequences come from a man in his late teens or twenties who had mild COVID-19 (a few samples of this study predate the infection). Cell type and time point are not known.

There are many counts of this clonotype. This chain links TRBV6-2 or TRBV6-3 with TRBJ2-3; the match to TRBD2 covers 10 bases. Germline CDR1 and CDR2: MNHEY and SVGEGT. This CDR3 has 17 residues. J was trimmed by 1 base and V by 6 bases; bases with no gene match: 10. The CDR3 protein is CASRSFLAGVGTDTQYF. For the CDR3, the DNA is TGTGCCAGCAGATCCTTCCTAGCGGGGGTCGGCACAGATACGCAGTATTTT.

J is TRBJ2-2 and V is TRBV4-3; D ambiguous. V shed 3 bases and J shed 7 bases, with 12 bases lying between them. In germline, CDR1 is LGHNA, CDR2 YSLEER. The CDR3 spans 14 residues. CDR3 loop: CASSQTHGFGELFF. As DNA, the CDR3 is TGCGCCAGCAGCCAGACTCACGGCTTCGGGGAGCTGTTTTTT.

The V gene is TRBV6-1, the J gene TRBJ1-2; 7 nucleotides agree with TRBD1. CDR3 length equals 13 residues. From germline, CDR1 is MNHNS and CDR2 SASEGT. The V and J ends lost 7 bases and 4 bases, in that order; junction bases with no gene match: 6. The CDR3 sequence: CASTPDRIYGYTF. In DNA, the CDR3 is TGTGCCAGCACTCCGGACAGGATCTATGGCTACACCTTC.

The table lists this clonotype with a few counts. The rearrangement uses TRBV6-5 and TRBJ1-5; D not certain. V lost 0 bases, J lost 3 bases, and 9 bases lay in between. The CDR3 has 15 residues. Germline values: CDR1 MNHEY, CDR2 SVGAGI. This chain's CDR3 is CASSYSARFNQPQHF. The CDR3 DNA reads TGTGCCAGCAGTTACTCGGCACGGTTCAATCAGCCCCAGCATTTT.

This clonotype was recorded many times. The CDR3 here is CASSPFSGSQPQHF. The CDR3 DNA reads as TGTGCCAGCTCACCGTTCAGTGGGAGTCAGCCCCAGCATTTT. The chain couples TRBV18 to TRBJ1-5; unclear D gene. Germline lookup yields CDR1 KGHSH and CDR2 LQKENI. This CDR3 is 14 amino acids long. Trimming cost V 3 bases and J 6 bases, with 12 bases left between them.

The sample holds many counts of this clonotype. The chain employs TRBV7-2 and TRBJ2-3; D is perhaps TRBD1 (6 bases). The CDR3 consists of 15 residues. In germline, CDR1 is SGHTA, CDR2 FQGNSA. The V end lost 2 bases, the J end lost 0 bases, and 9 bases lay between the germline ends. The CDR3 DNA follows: TGTGCCAGCAGCTTAATGAGGGGGAGCACAGATACGCAGTATTTT. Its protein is CASSLMRGSTDTQYF.

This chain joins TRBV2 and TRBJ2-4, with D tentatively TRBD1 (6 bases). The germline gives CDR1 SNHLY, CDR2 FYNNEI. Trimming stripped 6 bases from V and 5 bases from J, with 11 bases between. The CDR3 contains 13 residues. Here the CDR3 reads CASRQYRENIQYF. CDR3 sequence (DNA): TGTGCCAGCAGGCAATACAGGGAAAACATTCAGTACTTC.

This chain's CDR3 is CASSDRGPNEQFF. As DNA, the CDR3 is TGTGCCAGCAGCGACCGGGGGCCCAATGAGCAGTTCTTC. This chain connects TRBV7-9 to TRBJ2-1; the D gene could be TRBD1 or TRBD2 (6 bases each). Germline V gene sequence: CDR1 SEHNR, CDR2 FQNEAQ (reference sequence). The CDR3 contains 13 residues. Trimming took 5 bases from V and 6 from J, leaving 11 bases between them. Full variable domain (remainder filled in from reference TRBV7-9 and TRBJ2-1): DTGVSQNPRHKITKRGQNVTFRCDPISEHNRLYWYRQTLGQGPEFLTYFQNEAQLEKSRLLSDRFSAERPKGSFSTLEIQRTEQGDSAMYLCASSDRGPNEQFFGPGTRLTVL.

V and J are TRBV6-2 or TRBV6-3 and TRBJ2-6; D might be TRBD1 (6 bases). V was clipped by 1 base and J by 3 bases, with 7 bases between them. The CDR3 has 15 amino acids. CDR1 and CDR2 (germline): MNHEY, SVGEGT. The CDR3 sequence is CASSYWGRGANVLTF. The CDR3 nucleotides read TGTGCCAGCAGTTACTGGGGGCGTGGGGCCAACGTCCTGACTTTC.

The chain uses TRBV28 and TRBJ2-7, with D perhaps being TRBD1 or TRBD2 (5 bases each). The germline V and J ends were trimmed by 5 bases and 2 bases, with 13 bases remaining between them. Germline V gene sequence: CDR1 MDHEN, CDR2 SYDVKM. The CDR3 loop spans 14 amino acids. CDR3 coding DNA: TGTGCCAGCAGTCCGGGGACGTCCACCTACGAGCAGTACGTC. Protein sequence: CASSPGTSTYEQYV.